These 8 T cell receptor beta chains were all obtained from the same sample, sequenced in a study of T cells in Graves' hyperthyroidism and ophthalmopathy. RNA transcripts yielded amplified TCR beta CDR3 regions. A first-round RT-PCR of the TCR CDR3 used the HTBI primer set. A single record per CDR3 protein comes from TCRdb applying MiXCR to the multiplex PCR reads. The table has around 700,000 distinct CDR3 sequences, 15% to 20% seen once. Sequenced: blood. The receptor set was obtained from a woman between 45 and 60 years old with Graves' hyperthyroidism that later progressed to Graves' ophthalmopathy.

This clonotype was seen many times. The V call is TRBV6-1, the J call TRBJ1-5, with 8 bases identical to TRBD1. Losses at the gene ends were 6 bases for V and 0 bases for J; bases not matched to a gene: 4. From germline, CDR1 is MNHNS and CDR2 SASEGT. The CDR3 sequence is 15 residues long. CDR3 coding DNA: TGTGCCAGCAGGTGGACAGGGTATAGCAATCAGCCCCAGCATTTT. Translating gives CASRWTGYSNQPQHF.

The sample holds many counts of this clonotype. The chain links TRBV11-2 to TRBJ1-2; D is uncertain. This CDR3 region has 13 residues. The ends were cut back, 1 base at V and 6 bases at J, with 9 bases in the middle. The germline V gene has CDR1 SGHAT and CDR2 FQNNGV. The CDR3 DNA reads TGTGCCAGCAGCTTAGCCGCGTCGCATGGCTACACCTTC. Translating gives CASSLAASHGYTF.

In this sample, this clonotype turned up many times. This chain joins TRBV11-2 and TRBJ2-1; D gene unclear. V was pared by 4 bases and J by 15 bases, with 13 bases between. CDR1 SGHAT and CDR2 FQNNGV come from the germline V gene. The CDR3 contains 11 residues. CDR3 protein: CASSSGPWPFF. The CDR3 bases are TGTGCCAGCAGCTCCGGTCCATGGCCGTTCTTC.

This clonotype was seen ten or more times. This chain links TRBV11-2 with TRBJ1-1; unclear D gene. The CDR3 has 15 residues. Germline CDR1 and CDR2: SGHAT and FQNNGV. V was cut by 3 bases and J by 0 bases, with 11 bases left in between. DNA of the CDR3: TGTGCCAGCAGCTTTTGGGCGAGTCTGAACACTGAAGCTTTCTTT. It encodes CASSFWASLNTEAFF.

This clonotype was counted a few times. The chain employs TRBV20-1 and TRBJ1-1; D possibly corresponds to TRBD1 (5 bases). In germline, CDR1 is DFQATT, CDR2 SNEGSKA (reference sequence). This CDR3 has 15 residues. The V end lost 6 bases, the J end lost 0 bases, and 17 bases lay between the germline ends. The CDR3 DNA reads TGCAGTGCCCCGCCCGTCCAGGGCATGAACACTGAAGCTTTCTTT. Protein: CSAPPVQGMNTEAFF.

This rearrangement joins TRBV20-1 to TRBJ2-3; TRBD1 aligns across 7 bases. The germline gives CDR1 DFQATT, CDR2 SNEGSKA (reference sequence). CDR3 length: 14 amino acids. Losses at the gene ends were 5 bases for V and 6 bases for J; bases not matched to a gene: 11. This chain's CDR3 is CSAFTGAPWDTQYF. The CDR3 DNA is TGCAGTGCTTTCACAGGGGCCCCATGGGATACGCAGTATTTT.

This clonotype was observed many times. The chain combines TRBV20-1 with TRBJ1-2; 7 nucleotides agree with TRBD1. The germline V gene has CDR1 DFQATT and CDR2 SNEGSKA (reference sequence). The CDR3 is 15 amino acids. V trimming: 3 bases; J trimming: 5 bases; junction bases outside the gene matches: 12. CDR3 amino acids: CSASPTGERIYGYTF. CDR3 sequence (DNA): TGCAGTGCTAGTCCCACAGGGGAAAGGATATATGGCTACACCTTC.

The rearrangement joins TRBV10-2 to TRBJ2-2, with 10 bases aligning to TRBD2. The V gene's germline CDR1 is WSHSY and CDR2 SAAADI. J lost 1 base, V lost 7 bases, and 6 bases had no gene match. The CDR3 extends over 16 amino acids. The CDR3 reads CASTLAGDMNTGELFF. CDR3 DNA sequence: TGCGCCAGCACCCTAGCGGGGGACATGAACACCGGGGAGCTGTTTTTT.